The present TCR beta chain was sequenced within a study of cytomegalovirus exposure and HLA in healthy donors. Overall study findings and caveats: The study had only CMV serostatus as immune exposure information.

Regarding this clone: Antigen: not known.

All donors participated as healthy donors of bone marrow. The PCR used 60 Vbeta and 13 Jbeta primers. The protocol was immunoSEQ multiplex PCR, while the TCRdb copy is restricted to in-frame clones and leaves out a portion. The table has around 140,000 clones, around three quarters seen once. Germline lookup yields CDR1 ENHRY and CDR2 SYGVKD. Trimming removed 4 bases at V and 3 bases at J, with 9 bases between. The CDR3 loop spans 13 amino acids. The source of this sequence is a man aged 35-49 years in good health and CMV-seropositive. Input material: PBMCs. The chain combines TRBV10-3 with TRBJ1-1; perhaps TRBD1 as D (5 bases). CDR3 DNA sequence: TGTGCCATCAGTGCCCCAGGGTACACTGAAGCTTTCTTT. It encodes CAISAPGYTEAFF.